The 29 T cell receptor beta chains below were found in one sample sequenced in a study of spatial heterogeneity in lung cancer (dated by TCRdb to the late 2010s). Preparation of the library involved 5' RACE. Sequencing took place on a NextSeq 500. TCRdb passed the public sequencing reads through fastp at Q25 and MiXCR, retaining productive beta sequences. Duplicate CDR3 protein sequences are folded into a single record with the most common DNA and genes. For this sample there are roughly 8,400 distinct CDR3 sequences; under 15% appear just once. Clones ranked in the top ten supply approximately 11% of the sample. Antigen specificity for these receptors is unknown. Findings and caveats that apply to the study as a whole: A correlation was observed between the number of expanded intratumoral alpha and beta TCRs and the tumor nonsynonymous mutation count.

The label giving this sample's time point can be read as: sample taken at primary tumor resection. The sequences come from lung tumor tissue, collected at surgery. All receptors derive from a male donor with early-stage non-small cell lung cancer.

As concerns this clonotype: This beta chain turned up in a library designed for alpha chains; as an off-target read, its abundance says little. This chain's CDR3 is CASLGQGSYEQYF. The CDR3 DNA reads as TGTGCCAGCCTGGGACAGGGATCCTACGAGCAGTACTTC. This chain connects TRBV5-4 to TRBJ2-7; 9 bases line up with TRBD1. The CDR3 is 13 amino acids. CDR1 and CDR2 from the germline V gene are SGHNT and YYREEE (reference sequence). Unmatched junction bases numbered 3, after V lost 7 bases and J lost 1 base.

This clonotype came up many times. This beta chain appears as a stray read in a library generated for alpha chains; its size is not informative. The CDR3 bases are TGTGCCAGCCGTAGGGGCTATAATAATTCACCCCTCCACTTT. This translates into CASRRGYNNSPLHF. The chain employs TRBV12-3 or TRBV12-4 and TRBJ1-6; D perhaps matches TRBD1 (5 bases). This CDR3 has 14 amino acids. Deletions cut 8 bases from V and 5 bases from J, with 13 bases between.

This clonotype is categorized as medium-sized (0.01 to 0.1%). This beta chain is off target for a library built for alpha chains, so its abundance means little. The chain joins TRBV20-1 to TRBJ1-2; 8 nucleotides align to TRBD1. The J segment lost 3 bases and the V segment lost 0 bases, leaving 6 bases of the junction unmatched. Per germline, CDR1 DFQATT and CDR2 SNEGSKA (reference sequence). The CDR3 totals 15 residues. The chain's CDR3 is CSAREGGQGDYGYTF. The CDR3 bases are TGCAGTGCTAGAGAAGGAGGACAGGGTGACTATGGCTACACCTTC.

The sample holds many counts of this clonotype. This beta chain was picked up by a library intended for alpha chains and is off target, so its count carries little meaning. The V and J genes are TRBV3-1 and TRBJ1-6; D gene unclear. The CDR3 sequence is 13 residues long. Germline loops: CDR1 LGHDT, CDR2 YNNKEL (reference sequence). V lost 0 bases and J lost 13, with 10 bases in between. CDR3 in amino acids: CASSQERVIPLHF. The CDR3 DNA sequence: TGTGCCAGCAGCCAAGAAAGAGTAATCCCCCTCCACTTT.

This clonotype is classed as medium-sized. Little can be read into the size of this beta chain, an off-target read in a library designed for alpha chains. The chain joins TRBV10-3 to TRBJ2-3, with D possibly being TRBD2 (6 bases). Germline CDR1 and CDR2: ENHRY and SYGVKD. This CDR3 is built from 15 residues. Deletions cut 4 bases from V and 4 bases from J, with 15 bases between. The CDR3 protein is CAISGLGLQADTQYF. CDR3 sequence (DNA): TGTGCCATCAGTGGATTGGGACTCCAAGCAGATACGCAGTATTTT.

This clonotype is termed medium-sized. Because this beta chain is a stray read in a library intended to capture alpha chains, its abundance should not be given much weight. The chain has TRBV27 and TRBJ2-2; TRBD2 matches 7 bases. The CDR3 is 16 amino acids. Looked up from germline, CDR1 is MNHEY and CDR2 is SMNVEV (reference sequence). V lost 3 bases, J lost 3 bases, and 7 bases stayed unmatched. The CDR3 here is CASSFWAGEDTGELFF. For the CDR3, the DNA is TGTGCCAGCAGTTTCTGGGCGGGAGAGGACACCGGGGAGCTGTTTTTT.

This clonotype was seen at least ten times. Because this beta chain is a stray read in a library intended to capture alpha chains, its abundance should not be given much weight. This chain links TRBV20-1 with TRBJ2-3; no clear D gene. Germline V gives CDR1 DFQATT, CDR2 SNEGSKA (reference sequence). V was trimmed by 4 bases and J by 5 bases, leaving 10 bases between them. The length of the CDR3 is 12 residues. The CDR3 DNA sequence: TGCAGTGCTACCCTAGTGGGAGATACGCAGTATTTT. Its protein product is CSATLVGDTQYF.

As concerns this clonotype: Little can be read into the size of this beta chain, an off-target read in a library designed for alpha chains. The chain recombines TRBV4-3 with TRBJ1-2; tentatively, D is TRBD1 (5 bases). The germline V and J ends were trimmed by 0 bases and 5 bases, with 7 bases remaining between them. Germline V gene data show CDR1 as LGHNA and CDR2 as YSLEER. The CDR3 sequence is 13 residues long. The CDR3: CASSQDGGYGYTF. Here the CDR3 DNA reads TGCGCCAGCAGCCAAGATGGGGGGTATGGCTACACCTTC.

Relative to its sample, this clonotype is large. This beta chain was picked up by a library intended for alpha chains and is off target, so its count carries little meaning. The chain employs TRBV13 and TRBJ1-5, with 7 nucleotides matching TRBD1. The CDR3 loop spans 16 amino acids. Germline V gene data show CDR1 as PRHDT and CDR2 as FYEKMQ (reference sequence). J was trimmed by 2 bases and V by 0 bases; bases with no gene match: 4. The CDR3 loop is CASSLGGGWGNQPQHF. The CDR3 nucleotides are TGTGCCAGCAGCTTAGGAGGGGGCTGGGGCAATCAGCCCCAGCATTTT.

This clonotype was seen repeatedly, ten times or more. Being off target in a library aimed at alpha chains, this beta chain has a size of little meaning. The V call is TRBV27, the J call TRBJ1-2; D remains ambiguous. The V gene's germline CDR1 is MNHEY and CDR2 SMNVEV (reference sequence). The CDR3 has 13 amino acids. V was pared by 0 bases and J by 4 bases, with 6 bases between. The CDR3 protein is CASSLSGRYGYTF. DNA for the CDR3: TGTGCCAGCAGTTTATCAGGCCGCTATGGCTACACCTTC.

As for this clonotype: In a library made to pick up alpha chains, this beta chain is a stray read with a size that means little. The rearrangement uses TRBV6-5 and TRBJ1-4; TRBD1 agrees at 8 bases. V gave up 3 bases and J gave up 6 bases; unmatched junction bases: 6. Germline values: CDR1 MNHEY, CDR2 SVGAGI. The CDR3 sequence is 15 residues long. As DNA, the CDR3 is TGTGCCAGCAGTTATGACAGGACAGGGTATGAAAAACTGTTTTTT. Its protein is CASSYDRTGYEKLFF.

This clonotype was recorded many times. The size of this beta chain means little, since it is a stray read in a library made for alpha chains. The gene calls are TRBV5-1 and TRBJ2-1; 13 bases are shared with TRBD2. The CDR3 runs to 14 residues. The germline CDR1 and CDR2 sequences are SGHRS and YFSETQ. Germline trimming cut 3 bases from V and 9 bases from J; bases unmatched to any gene: 3. The CDR3 DNA sequence: TGCGCCAGCAGCTGGGGACTAGCGGGGAGTGAGCAGTTCTTC. This codes for CASSWGLAGSEQFF.

By share of the sample, this clonotype is medium-sized. This beta chain appears as a stray read in a library generated for alpha chains; its size is not informative. The chain carries TRBV27 and TRBJ2-1; 11 bases agree with TRBD2. The CDR3 sequence is 14 residues long. Germline V gives CDR1 MNHEY, CDR2 SMNVEV (reference sequence). With 8 bases clipped from V and 4 bases from J, the junction kept 4 bases outside the gene matches. CDR3 loop: CASRGTSGYNEQFF. The DNA for the CDR3 is TGTGCCAGCCGCGGGACTAGCGGTTACAATGAGCAGTTCTTC.

This clonotype appeared a few times. A library prepared for alpha chains yielded this beta chain as an off-target read; its size is of little meaning. The gene calls are TRBV10-3 and TRBJ2-5, with D unclear. V lost 2 bases and J lost 4, with 5 bases in between. Germline loops: CDR1 ENHRY, CDR2 SYGVKD. The CDR3 contains 12 residues. Here the CDR3 reads CAISEPTETQYF. In DNA form, the CDR3 reads TGTGCCATCAGTGAGCCGACAGAGACCCAGTACTTC.

This clonotype was found many times. Because the library targeted alpha chains, this beta chain is an off-target read whose size means little. The rearrangement links TRBV6-5 to TRBJ2-5; 10 positions match TRBD2. Losses at the gene ends were 0 bases for V and 3 bases for J; bases not matched to a gene: 4. The CDR3 runs to 16 residues. The germline gives CDR1 MNHEY, CDR2 SVGAGI. Written as DNA, the CDR3 is TGTGCCAGCAGTTACTCAAGGACTAGCGGTAAAGAGACCCAGTACTTC. Amino acids: CASSYSRTSGKETQYF.

This clonotype has at least ten counts. Found in a library prepared for alpha chains, this beta chain is an off-target read, and its abundance has little meaning. The chain combines TRBV5-1 with TRBJ2-2, with D possibly being TRBD2 (5 bases). The CDR3 has 16 amino acids. From germline, CDR1 is SGHRS and CDR2 YFSETQ. Trimming pared 4 bases from V and 3 bases from J, leaving 16 bases between. CDR3: CASSNTKDGDTGELFF. CDR3 coding DNA: TGCGCCAGCAGCAATACTAAGGACGGGGACACCGGGGAGCTGTTTTTT.

Comments on this clonotype: This beta chain represents an off-target read in a library built for alpha chains; its size is of limited meaning. The V gene is TRBV7-8, the J gene TRBJ2-3; D unresolved. V lost 4 bases and J lost 0, with 8 bases in between. Germline-derived CDR1 and CDR2 are SGHVS and FQNEAQ. The CDR3 contains 14 residues. CDR3 region: CASSWDPSTDTQYF. The DNA of the CDR3 is TGTGCCAGCAGCTGGGATCCTAGCACAGATACGCAGTATTTT.

As to this clonotype: The DNA is omitted, as the CDR3 cannot be located on it reliably, and the CDR3 follows TCRdb's listing. Since the library was made to target alpha chains, this beta chain is a stray read and its abundance is not meaningful. This chain uses TRBV7-2 with TRBJ2-2; the table names TRBD1, a call not compared with the DNA. Per germline, CDR1 SGHTA and CDR2 FQGNSA. The CDR3 spans 24 amino acids, including both terminal residues. CDR3 sequence: CASSSAGTNQETQYFGPDTGELFF.

This clonotype was recorded many times. Within a library made for alpha chains, this beta chain is off target, and its count is uninformative. This chain joins TRBV7-9 and TRBJ2-3; D not resolved. The ends were cut back, 0 bases at V and 3 bases at J, with 4 bases in the middle. The CDR3 is 13 amino acids. Germline CDR1 and CDR2: SEHNR and FQNEAQ (reference sequence). CDR3 DNA: TGTGCCAGCAGCTTAGCTATGACAGATACGCAGTATTTT. Translated, it gives CASSLAMTDTQYF.

By proportion, this clonotype is medium-sized. A library prepared for alpha chains yielded this beta chain as an off-target read; its size is of little meaning. The V and J genes are TRBV7-8 and TRBJ2-1, with 7 bases that match TRBD1. The CDR3 has 15 amino acids. CDR1 is SGHVS, CDR2 FQNEAQ, per germline. Trimming cost V 5 bases and J 8 bases; bases outside gene matches: 12. CDR3 in amino acids: CASSVNRGPSDEQFF. The CDR3 bases are TGTGCCAGCAGCGTTAACAGGGGTCCGTCTGATGAGCAGTTCTTC.

This clonotype ranks as medium-sized. A library prepared for alpha chains yielded this beta chain as an off-target read; its size is of little meaning. V usage is TRBV10-3 and J usage is TRBJ1-1; perhaps TRBD1 as D (6 bases). The CDR3 contains 14 residues. Germline lookup yields CDR1 ENHRY and CDR2 SYGVKD. Deletions cut 6 bases from V and 1 base from J, with 12 bases between. CDR3 in DNA: TGTGCCATCAGGGATTCGGGACAGAACACTGAAGCTTTCTTT. Amino acid sequence: CAIRDSGQNTEAFF.

The sample holds a few counts of this clonotype. The library was built for alpha chains, so this beta chain is an off-target read and its size means little. This chain joins TRBV7-2 and TRBJ1-5; D is ambiguous. The CDR3 is 13 residues long. Deletions cut 5 bases from V and 1 base from J, with 6 bases between. Germline-derived CDR1 and CDR2 are SGHTA and FQGNSA. In DNA, the CDR3 is TGTGCCAGCAGCCAAGGGAGCAATCAGCCCCAGCATTTT. Translation gives CASSQGSNQPQHF.

In regard to this clonotype: Within a library made for alpha chains, this beta chain is off target, and its count is uninformative. The chain uses TRBV28 and TRBJ1-2; TRBD1 might be the D (6 bases). Germline CDR1 is MDHEN and CDR2 is SYDVKM. The ends were cut back, 3 bases at V and 1 base at J, with 15 bases in the middle. This CDR3 has 16 amino acids. In DNA form, the CDR3 reads TGTGCCAGCAGTTTCCATCGACAGGACCTTAACTATGGCTACACCTTC. Protein sequence: CASSFHRQDLNYGYTF.

This clonotype was detected ten times or more. This beta chain is a stray sequence in a library constructed for alpha chains; its clone size is not meaningful. V gene TRBV18 combines with J gene TRBJ2-5; D is ambiguous. From germline, CDR1 is KGHSH and CDR2 LQKENI. This CDR3 has 15 amino acids. Trimming took 0 bases from V and 1 from J, leaving 9 bases between them. CDR3 protein: CASSPPERSQETQYF. The CDR3 region has the DNA TGTGCCAGCTCACCACCGGAGAGGAGCCAAGAGACCCAGTACTTC. Combining the CDR3 with reference TRBV18 and TRBJ2-5 gives the whole variable domain NAGVMQNPRHLVRRRGQEARLRCSPMKGHSHVYWYRQLPEEGLKFMVYLQKENIIDESGMPKERFSAEFPKEGPSILRIQQVVRGDSAAYFCASSPPERSQETQYFGPGTRLLVL.

This clonotype appeared a single time. This beta chain appears as a stray read in a library generated for alpha chains; its size is not informative. The V call is TRBV23-1, the J call TRBJ1-1; D perhaps matches TRBD1 (5 bases). TRBV23-1 is filed as an ORF, its function uncertain. The CDR3 covers 16 residues. The germline V and J ends were trimmed by 2 bases and 3 bases, with 16 bases remaining between them. The CDR3 loop reads CASSQTERQTHTEAFF. CDR3 bases: TGCGCCAGCAGTCAAACAGAGAGACAGACTCACACTGAAGCTTTCTTT.

This clonotype was observed at least ten times. A library made for alpha chains picked up this beta chain off target, so its size means little. The chain combines TRBV28 with TRBJ1-5, with a tentative D call TRBD1 (6 bases). Germline V gene lookup returns CDR1 MDHEN and CDR2 SYDVKM. V was trimmed by 6 bases and J by 6 bases, leaving 15 bases between them. This CDR3 has 14 residues. The CDR3 coding sequence is TGTGCCAGCAGACCGACAGGAATCAGTCAGCCCCAGCATTTT. Protein sequence: CASRPTGISQPQHF.

In the case of this clonotype: This beta chain came through as a stray read in a library set up for alpha chains, and its size says little. The chain combines TRBV3-1 with TRBJ2-1; D is unresolved. Trimming shortened V by 4 bases and J by 6 bases, and 19 bases separated the two germline ends. CDR3 size: 16 residues. Germline V lookup: CDR1 LGHDT, CDR2 YNNKEL (reference sequence). This CDR3 reads CASSLLAVGPSNEQFF. In DNA, the CDR3 is TGTGCCAGCAGCCTACTTGCGGTCGGCCCTTCCAATGAGCAGTTCTTC.

This clonotype was found once. Little can be read into the size of this beta chain, an off-target read in a library designed for alpha chains. V is TRBV6-5 and J is TRBJ1-1; no definite D call. The CDR3 contains 12 residues. CDR1 MNHEY and CDR2 SVGAGI come from the germline V gene. V was clipped by 5 bases and J by 11 bases, with 15 bases between them. The CDR3 DNA reads TGTGCCAGCAGTACGGGCGCCCTGGGGGCTTTCTTT. Amino acid sequence: CASSTGALGAFF.

Within the sample, this clonotype is medium-sized. This beta chain was picked up by a library intended for alpha chains and is off target, so its count carries little meaning. The rearrangement links TRBV28 to TRBJ2-3; D not resolved. Per germline, CDR1 MDHEN and CDR2 SYDVKM. The germline V and J ends were trimmed by 10 bases and 1 base, with 9 bases remaining between them. The CDR3 contains 12 residues. This CDR3 is CATHRGTDTQYF. CDR3 bases: TGTGCCACTCACCGGGGCACAGATACGCAGTATTTT.